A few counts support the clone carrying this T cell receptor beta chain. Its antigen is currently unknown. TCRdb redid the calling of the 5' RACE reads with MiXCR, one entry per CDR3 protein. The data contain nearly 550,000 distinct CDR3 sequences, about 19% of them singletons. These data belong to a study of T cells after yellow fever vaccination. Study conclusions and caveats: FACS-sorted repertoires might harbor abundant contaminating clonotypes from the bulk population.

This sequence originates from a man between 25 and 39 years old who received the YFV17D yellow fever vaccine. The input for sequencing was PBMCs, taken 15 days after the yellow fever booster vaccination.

Here the CDR3 reads CASSQEEGGAGELFF. The CDR3 nucleotides are TGTGCCAGCAGCCAAGAGGAGGGCGGGGCCGGGGAGCTGTTTTTT. This chain uses TRBV3-1 with TRBJ2-2; a possible D gene is TRBD2 (6 bases). V lost 0 bases and J 6 bases, leaving 11 bases between the germline ends. Germline assignment: CDR1 LGHDT and CDR2 YNNKEL (reference sequence). This CDR3 is 15 amino acids long.